This entry lists 9 T cell receptor beta chains sequenced from one sample in a study of patients and donors after allogeneic stem cell transplantation (dated by TCRdb to the early 2020s). Receptor libraries were prepared by RT-PCR. Sequenced on a NextSeq 550. TCRdb passed the public sequencing reads through fastp at Q25 and MiXCR, retaining productive beta sequences. Duplicate CDR3 protein sequences are folded into a single record with the most common DNA and genes. For this sample there are roughly 180,000 distinct CDR3 sequences; 41% appear just once. 33% of the sample rests with the top ten. The specimen sequenced was blood, either unsorted or a sorted T cell fraction (not recorded which). Receptor source: a human donor who was either an allogeneic HSCT recipient or a stem cell or donor lymphocyte infusion donor (not recorded which). It is not recorded whose cells these are; they may come from a transplant donor.

This clonotype was seen more than once but under ten times. V usage is TRBV12-3 or TRBV12-4 and J usage is TRBJ2-1; 11 bases line up with TRBD2. The CDR3 sequence is 15 residues long. V shed 4 bases, J shed 5 bases, and the junction held 4 bases outside the gene matches. The CDR3 nucleotides are TGTGCCAGCAGTTACGTGACTAGCGGGAACAATGAGCAGTTCTTC. This gives the protein CASSYVTSGNNEQFF.

The chain uses TRBV6-2 or TRBV6-3 and TRBJ2-1, with D perhaps matching TRBD2 (6 bases). Germline V CDR1 and CDR2: MNHEY, SVGEGT. Trimming removed 4 bases at V and 0 bases at J, with 16 bases between. This CDR3 spans 17 amino acids. The chain's CDR3 is CASSFLIADSSYNEQFF. The CDR3 DNA reads as TGTGCCAGCAGTTTCCTTATAGCGGATAGCTCCTACAATGAGCAGTTCTTC.

This chain links TRBV20-1 with TRBJ1-1, with D uncertain. CDR1 is DFQATT and CDR2 is SNEGSKA in the germline V gene (reference sequence). With 2 bases removed from V and 0 bases from J, the gap between germline ends came to 13 bases. The CDR3 runs to 15 residues. The CDR3 region has the DNA TGCAGTGCTAGAAGATTTAGGGTAATGAACACTGAAGCTTTCTTT. This gives the protein CSARRFRVMNTEAFF.

Turning to this clonotype: An end of the junction does not agree with germline; a read error may underlie this. The V gene is TRBV27, the J gene TRBJ2-1; TRBD1 or TRBD2 may be the D gene (5 bases each). The germline V gene encodes CDR1 MNHEY and CDR2 SMNVEV (reference sequence). This CDR3 spans 15 amino acids. The CDR3 reads CASSLSLGVYNEQFF. CDR3 DNA sequence: TGTGCCAGTAGTTTATCGCTGGGGGTTTACAATGAGCAGTTCTTC.

This clonotype was seen a handful of times. The chain uses TRBV25-1 and TRBJ1-5; possibly TRBD1 for D (6 bases). There are 14 residues in the CDR3. Trimming took off 6 bases at V and 5 bases at J, with 14 bases between the two ends. In germline, CDR1 is MGHDK, CDR2 SYGVNS. The CDR3 DNA follows: TGTGCCAGCAGCGAAGGGGGGACCGATCAGCCCCAGCATTTT. It yields the protein CASSEGGTDQPQHF.

V usage is TRBV10-3 and J usage is TRBJ2-3, with 10 nucleotides matching TRBD2. CDR1 is ENHRY, CDR2 SYGVKD, per germline. Trimming removed 0 bases from V and 4 bases from J; junction bases left unmatched: 1. The CDR3 loop spans 15 amino acids. The CDR3 region has the DNA TGTGCCATCAGTGAGTCGCTAGCGGGAGCAGATACGCAGTATTTT. It specifies CAISESLAGADTQYF.

The chain has TRBV3-1 and TRBJ2-1; TRBD2 is a possible D gene (6 bases). The CDR3 is 15 residues long. The V end lost 2 bases, the J end lost 8 bases, and 16 bases lay between the germline ends. Germline CDR1 is LGHDT and CDR2 is YNNKEL (reference sequence). CDR3 in amino acids: CASSQLTSLEDEQFF. The CDR3 region has the DNA TGTGCCAGCAGCCAACTTACTAGCTTGGAGGATGAGCAGTTCTTC.

V and J are TRBV4-2 and TRBJ2-3; 7 bases align to TRBD1. The germline CDR1 and CDR2 sequences are LGHNA and YNFKEQ. The CDR3 loop spans 16 amino acids. V was pared by 1 base and J by 2 bases, with 6 bases of the junction left unmatched. CDR3 nucleotides: TGTGCCAGCAGCCAAGGAGGACAGGACCCCACAGATACGCAGTATTTT. Its translation is CASSQGGQDPTDTQYF.

The V call is TRBV7-8, the J call TRBJ1-2; possible D gene TRBD1, 5 bases. Germline V CDR1 and CDR2: SGHVS, FQNEAQ. The CDR3 runs to 11 residues. Trimming shortened V by 2 bases and J by 10 bases, and 8 bases separated the two germline ends. This CDR3 is CASSLSGDYTF. The CDR3 bases are TGTGCCAGCAGCTTATCGGGGGACTACACCTTC.